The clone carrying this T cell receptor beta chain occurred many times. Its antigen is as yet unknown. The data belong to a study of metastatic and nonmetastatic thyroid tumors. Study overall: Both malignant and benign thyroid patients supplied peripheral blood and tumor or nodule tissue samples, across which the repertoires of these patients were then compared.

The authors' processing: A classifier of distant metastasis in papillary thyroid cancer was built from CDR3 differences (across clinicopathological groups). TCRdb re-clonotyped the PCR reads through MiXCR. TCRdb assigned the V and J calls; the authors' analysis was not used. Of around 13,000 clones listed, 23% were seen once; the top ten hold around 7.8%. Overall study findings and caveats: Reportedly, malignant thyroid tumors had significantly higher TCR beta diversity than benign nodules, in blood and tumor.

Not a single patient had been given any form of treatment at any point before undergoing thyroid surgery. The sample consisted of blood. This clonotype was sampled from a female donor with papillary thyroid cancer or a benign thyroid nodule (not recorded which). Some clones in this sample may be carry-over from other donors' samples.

The CDR3: CASSLGNWMTQYF. The CDR3 nucleotides read TGTGCCAGCAGCTTGGGGAACTGGATGACGCAGTATTTT. The chain employs TRBV11-3 and TRBJ2-3; D remains unclear. The V end lost 3 bases, the J end lost 9 bases, and 13 bases lay between the germline ends. Germline CDR1 and CDR2: SGHNT and YENEEA. The CDR3 is made up of 13 amino acids.